This T cell receptor (beta chain) was sequenced during a study of blood T cell repertoires in COVID-19. At the level of the study: In each case, the material was cDNA or gDNA derived from T cells, B-cell-depleted T cells, or PBMCs.

In the authors' workflow: Amplification of reference gene primers was used by the study to estimate nucleated cell counts. Clones were sequenced by immunoSEQ multiplex PCR, and TCRdb holds only the in-frame ones, with some missing. The V and J calls and clone size were taken over from that table, and D and trimming were inferred from the DNA. The sample lists some 310,000 clones; 85% to 90% were seen once. This CDR3 contains 15 residues. The ends lost 2 bases at V and 6 bases at J; junction bases unmatched: 7. Per germline, CDR1 SNHLY and CDR2 FYNNEI. The V and J genes are TRBV2 and TRBJ2-1; 7 bases map to TRBD2. What was sequenced was peripheral blood. The clonotype comes from a woman in her twenties or thirties with COVID-19, enrolled during active disease. The CDR3 region has the DNA TGTGCCAGCAGTGAATCAGGACTAGAAGTCAATGAGCAGTTCTTC. Amino acid sequence: CASSESGLEVNEQFF.